This T cell receptor beta chain was sequenced during a study of shared clonotypes between healthy human individuals. Assay runs were performed at deep level. Genomic DNA (from each subset) was split evenly across several immunoSEQ plates. In the authors' methods: Junction-only sequences without quality scores were provided by ImmunoSEQ, so filtering was different. The table came from immunoSEQ multiplex PCR; TCRdb's copy has only in-frame clones and leaves some out. Clone size and the V and J calls come from that table; the DNA yielded D and trimming. This table holds under 1 million clones, just over 95% found once. The CDR3 has 11 residues. V lost 3 bases and J 12 bases, leaving 9 bases between the germline ends. In germline, CDR1 is MNHEY, CDR2 SMNVEV (reference sequence). Findings of the study overall: Naive CD4 clonotypes overlapped across a few donors at approximately 5%.

To note about this clone: Its antigen is undetermined.

CD8 cells regarded as naive lacked CD45RO, were positively chosen for CCR7, and omitted terminally differentiated effector memory CD45RA+ cells. This receptor was identified in a man younger than 40 in good health. V and J are TRBV27 and TRBJ2-1; D gene ambiguous. Sequencing input: naive CD8+ T cells sorted from blood. Here the CDR3 DNA reads TGTGCCAGCAGTTTTGGCGAGCGGCAGTTCTTC. Protein product: CASSFGERQFF.